Only a few counts were recorded for the clone carrying this T cell receptor (beta chain). The antigen is undetermined. Germline V gives CDR1 MNHEY, CDR2 SMNVEV (reference sequence). The CDR3 has 13 residues. V lost 5 bases and J lost 4, with 11 bases in between. The data originate from a study of T cell repertoires in cytomegalovirus infection. For the study at large: Selection of CMV epitopes for the study included recently identified HLA-C-restricted and well-studied HLA-B-restricted ones. Through public TCR beta signatures, both CMV infection and matching HLA type were indicated. Study conclusions and caveats: The response measured ex vivo was dominated by TCR beta clonotypes (HLA-C-restricted and CMV-specific). People with CMV and the relevant HLA were identified by cumulative public TCR beta family frequency.

TCRdb fed the reads into MiXCR, producing one record per CDR3 protein. The sample lists about 830,000 distinct CDR3 sequences, about 31% occurring once. The rearrangement uses TRBV27 and TRBJ1-2; the D is unclear. This material consisted of cultured CD8+ T cells from PBMCs, taken from culture after CMV antigen stimulation. The sequence was collected from a human donor in good health (CMV status not recorded). Some clones in this sample may be carry-over from other donors' samples. CDR3 coding DNA: TGTGCCAGCAGTCCGACAAGGGCCTATGGCTACACCTTC. Its protein product is CASSPTRAYGYTF.